Listed here are 20 T cell receptor beta chains from one sample, sequenced in a study of beta chain features in type 1 diabetes. The antigens for these receptors are not known. Expressed TCRB transcripts were sequenced because the entire RNA isolate underwent reverse transcription. Clones were read by immunoSEQ multiplex PCR, and TCRdb kept only the in-frame ones, dropping some. The sample has 65,000 to 85,000 clones, just under 50% seen once. Study observations and caveats: Type 1 diabetes patients showed a moderate but significant shortening of TCRB CDR3s in all four CD4+ subsets.

The sequencing sample was made of central memory CD4+ T cells from blood. The receptors here all came from a man aged 25 to 45 with type 1 diabetes.

This clone was observed a few times. The chain combines TRBV27 with TRBJ2-7; D is perhaps TRBD2 (6 bases). Germline V gene data show CDR1 as MNHEY and CDR2 as SMNVEV (reference sequence). The CDR3 sequence is 16 residues long. Trimming removed 7 bases from V and 6 bases from J, with 25 bases in between. CDR3 sequence: CASNITGGKEGIEQYF. The CDR3, as DNA: TGTGCCAGCAACATCACAGGCGGGAAGGAGGGTATCGAGCAGTACTTC.

This clone was counted a single time. V and J are TRBV6-6 and TRBJ1-1, with D maybe TRBD1 (6 bases). Germline V gene data show CDR1 as MNHNY and CDR2 as SVGAGI (reference sequence). The germline V and J ends were trimmed by 2 bases and 1 base, with 11 bases remaining between them. The CDR3 runs to 15 residues. For the CDR3, the DNA is TGTGCCAGCAGTTACCCACAGGGCCCGAACACTGAAGCTTTCTTT. Translation gives CASSYPQGPNTEAFF.

As DNA, the CDR3 is TGTGCCAGCAGCCCCCCCTTAGCGGGAGGGGCCTACGAGCAGTACTTC. The encoded protein is CASSPPLAGGAYEQYF. The V gene is TRBV5-6, the J gene TRBJ2-7; TRBD2 aligns across 11 bases. This CDR3 comprises 16 residues. Germline CDR1 and CDR2: SGHDT and YYEEEE. V was clipped by 4 bases and J by 2 bases; unmatched bases: 8.

This clone turned up a few times. The chain combines TRBV19 with TRBJ2-3; 9 bases match TRBD2. Germline V CDR1 and CDR2: LNHDA, SQIVND (reference sequence). V lost 8 bases to trimming and J lost 8 bases; unmatched junction nucleotides: 8. This CDR3 has 13 residues. CDR3: CASPGGGAGTQYF. In DNA form, the CDR3 reads TGTGCCAGTCCCGGCGGGGGGGCCGGTACGCAGTATTTT. Complete variable domain (other parts from reference TRBV19 and TRBJ2-3): DGGITQSPKYLFRKEGQNVTLSCEQNLNHDAMYWYRQDPGQGLRLIYYSQIVNDFQKGDIAEGYSVSREKKESFPLTVTSAQKNPTAFYLCASPGGGAGTQYFGPGTRLTVL.

The chain is built from TRBV18 and TRBJ1-1; D not resolved. The V gene lost 6 bases and the J gene lost 0 bases, with 8 bases spanning the gap. The CDR3 totals 13 residues. Germline lookup yields CDR1 KGHSH and CDR2 LQKENI. CDR3 bases: TGTGCCAGCTCCCCTACCCTGAACACTGAAGCTTTCTTT. The encoded protein is CASSPTLNTEAFF.

This clone was seen more than once but under ten times. The J gene is TRBJ2-7, the V gene TRBV6-5; 8 nucleotides align to TRBD2. The V segment lost 0 bases and the J segment 2 bases; nucleotides outside the gene matches: 6. Germline-derived CDR1 and CDR2 are MNHEY and SVGAGI. The CDR3 totals 16 residues. In nucleotides, the CDR3 is TGTGCCAGCAGTTACTCACTAGCGGTTTCACCCTACGAGCAGTACTTC. It yields the protein CASSYSLAVSPYEQYF.

This clone was found a few times. The V call is TRBV5-1, the J call TRBJ1-4; D not certain. The CDR3 totals 16 residues. V dropped 0 bases and J dropped 5 bases, with 14 bases sitting between them. CDR1 SGHRS and CDR2 YFSETQ come from the germline V gene. The CDR3 sequence: CASSLAGSGGNEKLFF. Written as DNA, the CDR3 is TGCGCCAGCAGCTTGGCTGGTTCGGGAGGCAATGAAAAACTGTTTTTT.

In this sample, this clone turned up a few times. The gene calls are TRBV11-2 and TRBJ2-5; possible D gene TRBD2, 6 bases. This CDR3 is 16 amino acids long. In germline, CDR1 is SGHAT, CDR2 FQNNGV. The V and J ends lost 5 bases and 0 bases respectively, with 16 bases between them. Here the CDR3 reads CASSHGWGVYQETQYF. As DNA, the CDR3 is TGTGCCAGCAGCCACGGCTGGGGGGTCTACCAAGAGACCCAGTACTTC.

This clone was seen a handful of times. V gene TRBV7-8 combines with J gene TRBJ2-7; TRBD1 matches 8 bases. The ends lost 8 bases at V and 2 bases at J; junction bases unmatched: 23. Germline V gene lookup returns CDR1 SGHVS and CDR2 FQNEAQ. There are 19 residues in the CDR3. CDR3 sequence: CASAPGGRGRYTVTYEQYF. CDR3 DNA: TGTGCCAGCGCCCCCGGCGGCAGGGGGCGTTATACCGTAACCTACGAGCAGTACTTC. Full variable domain (remainder filled in from reference TRBV7-8 and TRBJ2-7): GAGVSQSPRYKVAKRGQDVALRCDPISGHVSLFWYQQALGQGPEFLTYFQNEAQLDKSGLPSDRFFAERPEGSVSTLKIQRTQQEDSAVYLCASAPGGRGRYTVTYEQYFGPGTRLTVT.

This clone was detected a few times. The chain recombines TRBV11-3 with TRBJ1-1; D ambiguous. Germline CDR1 SGHNT, CDR2 YENEEA. Deletions cut 4 bases from V and 7 bases from J, with 13 bases between. The CDR3 consists of 13 residues. In nucleotides, the CDR3 is TGTGCCAGCAGCTCCCCTAGGATCCTTGAAGCTTTCTTT. As protein: CASSSPRILEAFF.

This clone has more than one count but fewer than ten. The V call is TRBV11-2, the J call TRBJ2-3; D may be TRBD2 (6 bases). V lost 4 bases to trimming and J lost 2 bases, with 10 bases between them. Germline V gene lookup returns CDR1 SGHAT and CDR2 FQNNGV. There are 14 residues in the CDR3. CDR3 sequence reads: CASSSLAYTDTQYF. DNA for the CDR3: TGTGCCAGCAGCTCTCTAGCGTACACAGATACGCAGTATTTT.

V is TRBV21-1 and J is TRBJ2-4; TRBD1, the D gene given by the table, was not confirmed from the DNA. TRBV21-1 is marked as a pseudogene. The CDR3 contains 12 residues. The CDR3 coding sequence is TGTGCCGGCAACACTACAGGGGGAAAAACGTACTTC. This translates into CAGNTTGGKTYF.

J is TRBJ2-1 and V is TRBV6-5, with 8 positions matching TRBD2. Trimming cost V 5 bases and J 7 bases; bases outside gene matches: 7. The CDR3 is 14 residues long. Germline CDR1 and CDR2: MNHEY and SVGAGI. In DNA form, the CDR3 reads TGTGCCAGCAGTACCGGACTAGCACGGAATGAGCAGTTCTTC. Protein: CASSTGLARNEQFF.

This clone was detected a few times. The chain couples TRBV5-4 to TRBJ2-1; 11 bases are a match to TRBD2. V was clipped by 0 bases and J by 4 bases; unmatched bases: 3. The CDR3 spans 16 residues. Germline CDR1 reads SGHNT; CDR2 reads YYREEE (reference sequence). The CDR3 bases are TGTGCCAGCAGCTTGGTCCTAGCGGGAGGATACAATGAGCAGTTCTTC. Translating gives CASSLVLAGGYNEQFF.

This clone was counted a few times. The chain employs TRBV2 and TRBJ2-1; D not resolved. The CDR3 totals 12 residues. Trimming left V 4 bases short and J 6 bases short, with 7 bases between. CDR1 is SNHLY, CDR2 FYNNEI, per germline. In nucleotides, the CDR3 is TGTGCCAGCAGTGGACTGACCAATGAGCAGTTCTTC. Residues: CASSGLTNEQFF.

This chain uses TRBV5-1 with TRBJ2-1; D possibly corresponds to TRBD2 (7 bases). CDR3 size: 16 residues. The V and J ends lost 0 bases and 3 bases respectively, with 13 bases between them. The germline gives CDR1 SGHRS, CDR2 YFSETQ. CDR3 residues: CASSLGGGAGYNEQFF. CDR3 nucleotide sequence: TGCGCCAGCAGCTTGGGAGGGGGGGCCGGCTACAATGAGCAGTTCTTC. The whole variable domain, remainder taken from reference TRBV5-1 and TRBJ2-1, is KAGVTQTPRYLIKTRGQQVTLSCSPISGHRSVSWYQQTPGQGLQFLFEYFSETQRNKGNFPGRFSGRQFSNSRSEMNVSTLELGDSALYLCASSLGGGAGYNEQFFGPGTRLTVL.

This clone showed up just a few times. The V gene is TRBV29-1, the J gene TRBJ2-1, with 10 bases identical to TRBD1. The CDR3 contains 15 residues. Per germline, CDR1 SQVTM and CDR2 ANQGSEA. V was clipped by 6 bases and J by 8 bases; unmatched bases: 13. CDR3 residues: CSVGPGTGDPDEQFF. CDR3 nucleotides: TGCAGCGTAGGGCCCGGGACAGGGGACCCCGATGAGCAGTTCTTC.

The V and J genes are TRBV7-2 and TRBJ1-2; 8 positions agree with TRBD1. The ends lost 5 bases at V and 7 bases at J; junction bases unmatched: 9. The CDR3 consists of 14 residues. Per the germline V gene, CDR1 is SGHTA and CDR2 is FQGNSA. The CDR3 here is CASSPSTGGSGYTF. The CDR3, as DNA: TGTGCCAGCAGCCCGAGTACAGGGGGTAGTGGCTACACCTTC.

This chain connects TRBV15 to TRBJ2-7; 7 bases match TRBD1. The CDR3 consists of 15 residues. V gave up 3 bases and J gave up 4 bases; unmatched junction bases: 9. Germline loops: CDR1 LNHNV, CDR2 YYDKDF (reference sequence). CDR3 nucleotide sequence: TGTGCCACCAGCAGTGGACAGGAGTTCCTTTACGAGCAGTACTTC. Protein product: CATSSGQEFLYEQYF.

This sequence joins TRBV5-4 and TRBJ2-3; D uncertain. The CDR3 contains 15 residues. CDR1 and CDR2 (germline): SGHNT, YYREEE (reference sequence). V shed 1 base and J shed 2 bases, with 11 bases lying between them. CDR3 sequence: CASSLSALNTDTQYF. The CDR3 coding sequence is TGTGCCAGCAGCTTGAGTGCACTAAACACAGATACGCAGTATTTT.